A single sample is the source of the 24 T cell receptor beta chains below, sequenced in a study of vaccination effects on CD4 cells after COVID-19 (dated by TCRdb to between 2022 and 2023). Libraries were constructed by the immunoSEQ multiplex PCR assay. The clones in this table, taken by TCRdb from immuneACCESS, are in-frame only. Not every clone is retained; where verified, under half of the shortfall comes from an unresolved V gene, and the cause of the rest is unknown. This sample gives around 23,000 clones in total; approximately 83% of them show up just once. The ten largest make up around 10% of the sample. These TCRs' antigens remain unknown. To identify antigen-specific CD4+ T cell clonotypes by their expansion, the ViraFEST assay first stimulated PBMC with viral peptide pools and then applied TCR sequencing. After about 9 days of culture, CD4+ T cells were isolated with the EasySep CD4+ T cell isolation kit. Negative nucleocapsid antibody results before and after vaccination confirmed that the healthy vaccine recipients had no prior SARS-CoV-2 infection.

Material: CD4+ T cells from PBMCs cultured with HCoV-NL63 spike peptides, obtained before COVID-19 vaccination. According to the study, the label for this sample's cell subset or site signals: HCoV-NL63 spike overlapping peptide pool stimulation. The receptor source for this set is a human donor who received a COVID-19 vaccine.

V and J are TRBV5-5 and TRBJ2-7; D is uncertain. Trimming shortened V by 4 bases and J by 3 bases, and 5 bases separated the two germline ends. Germline lookup yields CDR1 SGHKS and CDR2 YYEKEE (reference sequence). The CDR3 loop spans 11 amino acids. Here the CDR3 DNA reads TGTGCCAGCAGCGACAACTACGAGCAGTACTTC. Translating gives CASSDNYEQYF.

The rearrangement joins TRBV5-6 to TRBJ1-5; TRBD1 matches 9 bases. Germline CDR1 is SGHDT and CDR2 is YYEEEE. The CDR3 consists of 17 residues. The J segment lost 7 bases and the V segment lost 4 bases, leaving 15 bases of the junction unmatched. The CDR3 DNA follows: TGTGCCAGCAGCAGCGGGACAGGGTCGGTTTCCGGACAGCCCCAGCATTTT. Translation gives CASSSGTGSVSGQPQHF.

V and J are TRBV19 and TRBJ2-5; 11 positions match TRBD2. The CDR3 extends over 13 amino acids. With V trimmed by 9 bases and J by 0 bases, 0 bases remained unmatched. Germline V gene data show CDR1 as LNHDA and CDR2 as SQIVND (reference sequence). As DNA, the CDR3 is TGTGCCAGGACTAGCGGGGACCAAGAGACCCAGTACTTC. This encodes CARTSGDQETQYF.

This chain uses TRBV10-3 with TRBJ1-6; D gene unclear. Deletions cut 5 bases from V and 8 bases from J, with 16 bases between. Germline V gene lookup returns CDR1 ENHRY and CDR2 SYGVKD. The CDR3 sequence is 15 residues long. The CDR3, as DNA: TGTGCCATCAGTCGAACCGGTGGAGGAGATTCACCCCTCCACTTT. Translated, it gives CAISRTGGGDSPLHF.

The chain has TRBV5-1 and TRBJ2-1; D perhaps matches TRBD1 (6 bases). Trimming stripped 0 bases from V and 5 bases from J, with 15 bases between. The CDR3 runs to 16 residues. Per germline, CDR1 SGHRS and CDR2 YFSETQ. CDR3 sequence reads: CASSLAPTQGNNEQFF. CDR3 bases: TGCGCCAGCAGCTTGGCGCCTACCCAGGGGAACAATGAGCAGTTCTTC.

The chain uses TRBV19 and TRBJ1-6; 7 bases match TRBD1. The germline V gene encodes CDR1 LNHDA and CDR2 SQIVND (reference sequence). CDR3 length: 16 residues. Trimming at V came to 5 bases and at J to 10 bases, leaving 14 bases not matched to a gene. The CDR3 loop reads CASSPRTGLPRSPLHF. Here the CDR3 DNA reads TGTGCCAGTAGTCCTCGGACAGGCCTACCCCGGTCACCCCTCCACTTT.

The chain carries TRBV24-1 and TRBJ2-5, with D possibly TRBD1 on 5 matching bases. This CDR3 is 15 amino acids long. Looked up from germline, CDR1 is KGHDR and CDR2 is SFDVKD. Trimming cost V 3 bases and J 0 bases, with 10 bases left between them. The chain's CDR3 is CATSDPLRDQETQYF. The CDR3 coding sequence is TGTGCCACCAGTGATCCCCTCAGGGACCAAGAGACCCAGTACTTC.

The chain has TRBV6-5 and TRBJ2-7, with D perhaps assigned TRBD1 or TRBD2 (5 bases each). Germline V CDR1 and CDR2: MNHEY, SVGAGI. V was pared by 6 bases and J by 6 bases, with 15 bases between. This CDR3 comprises 13 residues. CDR3 residues: CASRDPGRGEQYF. The CDR3 DNA is TGTGCCAGCAGAGACCCGGGACGCGGCGAGCAGTACTTC.

The chain combines TRBV4-2 with TRBJ2-3; TRBD2 matches 8 bases. Germline CDR1 LGHNA, CDR2 YNFKEQ. V dropped 0 bases and J dropped 4; count of bases not matched to a gene: 6. This CDR3 is built from 16 residues. The CDR3 loop reads CASSQDFSGRADTQYF. The CDR3 DNA is TGTGCCAGCAGCCAAGATTTCAGCGGGAGAGCAGATACGCAGTATTTT.

The chain recombines TRBV12-5 with TRBJ2-2, with a possible D match to TRBD2 (5 bases). Trimming left V 8 bases short and J 0 bases short, with 10 bases between. Per the germline V gene, CDR1 is LGHNT and CDR2 is FRNRAP. CDR3 length: 14 residues. The CDR3 bases are TGTGCTAGTCGAGAGGACTCGAACACCGGGGAGCTGTTTTTT. Amino acids: CASREDSNTGELFF. The full variable domain, completed using reference TRBV12-5 and TRBJ2-2, is DARVTQTPRHKVTEMGQEVTMRCQPILGHNTVFWYRQTMMQGLELLAYFRNRAPLDDSGMPKDRFSAEMPDATLATLKIQPSEPRDSAVYFCASREDSNTGELFFGEGSRLTVL.

As for this clone: Other DNA sequences in this specimen translate into the identical CDR3. The rearrangement links TRBV9 to TRBJ1-5; possible D gene TRBD1, 6 bases. The germline V gene has CDR1 SGDLS and CDR2 YYNGEE. V gave up 0 bases and J gave up 2 bases, with 9 bases separating them. CDR3 length: 15 residues. The CDR3 protein is CASSVGTVGNQPQHF. The CDR3 bases are TGTGCCAGCAGCGTAGGGACAGTGGGCAATCAGCCCCAGCATTTT. Variable domain in full (rest from reference TRBV9 and TRBJ1-5): DSGVTQTPKHLITATGQRVTLRCSPRSGDLSVYWYQQSLDQGLQFLIQYYNGEERAKGNILERFSAQQFPDLHSELNLSSLELGDSALYFCASSVGTVGNQPQHFGDGTRLSIL.

The rearrangement links TRBV6-4 to TRBJ2-3, with 15 bases identical to TRBD2. Germline CDR1 is MRHNA and CDR2 is SNTAGT. The junction had 0 bases not matched to a gene; V was cut back by 4 bases and J by 4 bases. The CDR3 spans 15 residues. As DNA, the CDR3 is TGTGCCAGCAGTGGGACTAGCGGGGGGGCAGATACGCAGTATTTT. Translating gives CASSGTSGGADTQYF.

This sequence joins TRBV4-2 and TRBJ1-5; D is uncertain. This CDR3 contains 14 residues. Germline-derived CDR1 and CDR2 are LGHNA and YNFKEQ. V lost 0 bases to trimming and J lost 4 bases, with 7 bases between them. The DNA of the CDR3 is TGTGCCAGCAGCCAAGATCGGCGGAATCAGCCCCAGCATTTT. Translation: CASSQDRRNQPQHF.

This rearrangement joins TRBV6-5 to TRBJ2-5; the D is unclear. The CDR3 spans 16 residues. Trimming removed 0 bases from V and 4 bases from J, with 15 bases in between. CDR1 and CDR2 (germline): MNHEY, SVGAGI. The CDR3: CASSYSETAVSETQYF. The CDR3 DNA reads as TGTGCCAGCAGTTACTCAGAGACCGCGGTTTCAGAGACCCAGTACTTC.

The rearrangement joins TRBV30 to TRBJ2-7; perhaps D is TRBD1 or TRBD2 (5 bases each). Germline-derived CDR1 and CDR2 are GTSNPN and SVGIG (reference sequence). The CDR3 spans 13 residues. Trimming cost V 2 bases and J 3 bases, with 11 bases left between them. Here the CDR3 DNA reads TGTGCCTGGAGTCAACAGAGGGGCTACGAGCAGTACTTC. Translating gives CAWSQQRGYEQYF.

This sequence joins TRBV27 and TRBJ2-7, with no clear D. V was shortened by 7 bases and J by 0 bases, with 16 bases between the two germline ends. Germline CDR1 MNHEY, CDR2 SMNVEV (reference sequence). The CDR3 has 15 residues. CDR3 sequence reads: CASKPNAVGSYEQYF. The CDR3 nucleotides are TGTGCCAGCAAACCAAATGCGGTGGGCTCCTACGAGCAGTACTTC.

The V gene is TRBV12-3 or TRBV12-4, the J gene TRBJ1-5; no reliable D call. Trimming removed 7 bases from V and 5 bases from J, with 9 bases in between. This CDR3 has 12 residues. CDR3: CASTLEDQPQHF. Here the CDR3 DNA reads TGTGCCAGCACCCTGGAGGATCAGCCCCAGCATTTT.

V gene TRBV11-3 combines with J gene TRBJ2-5; 11 nucleotides align to TRBD2. This CDR3 region has 14 residues. CDR1 is SGHNT, CDR2 YENEEA, per germline. V lost 5 bases, J lost 5 bases, and 4 bases stayed unmatched. The DNA of the CDR3 is TGTGCCAGCAGCCCCGTAGCGGGAGGGGAGACCCAGTACTTC. The encoded protein is CASSPVAGGETQYF.

The V gene is TRBV21-1, the J gene TRBJ2-3; TRBD2 is the table's D call and was not checked against the DNA. TRBV21-1 constitutes a pseudogene. The CDR3 contains 16 residues. In DNA form, the CDR3 reads TGTGCCAGCAGCACGGGCGAGCGGGGGTGCACAGATACGCAGTATTTT. Translation gives CASSTGERGCTDTQYF.

The chain joins TRBV27 to TRBJ2-2, with TRBD1 identical over 8 bases. The CDR3 is 15 residues long. With 3 bases clipped from V and 6 bases from J, the junction kept 6 bases outside the gene matches. Looked up from germline, CDR1 is MNHEY and CDR2 is SMNVEV (reference sequence). The DNA for the CDR3 is TGTGCCAGCAGTTTCAGGGGGCGGGTGCCCGGGGAGCTGTTTTTT. Translating it yields CASSFRGRVPGELFF.

This chain uses TRBV18 with TRBJ1-2; 7 bases fit TRBD1. Unmatched junction bases numbered 5, after V lost 0 bases and J lost 4 bases. Looked up from germline, CDR1 is KGHSH and CDR2 is LQKENI. This CDR3 contains 15 residues. The CDR3 DNA reads as TGTGCCAGCTCACCACCGGCCAGGGGGGCCTATGGCTACACCTTC. This encodes CASSPPARGAYGYTF.

The J gene is TRBJ2-5, the V gene TRBV11-3; TRBD2 might be the D (6 bases). Per germline, CDR1 SGHNT and CDR2 YENEEA. The V gene lost 5 bases and the J gene lost 1 base, with 8 bases spanning the gap. The CDR3 length is 13 residues. CDR3 residues: CASSVGLQETQYF. For the CDR3, the DNA is TGTGCCAGCAGCGTGGGACTCCAAGAGACCCAGTACTTC. Supplemented by reference TRBV11-3 and TRBJ2-5, the full variable domain reads EAGVVQSPRYKIIEKKQPVAFWCNPISGHNTLYWYLQNLGQGPELLIRYENEEAVDDSQLPKDRFSAERLKGVDSTLKIQPAELGDSAVYLCASSVGLQETQYFGPGTRLLVL.

This clone is medium-sized (0.01 to 0.1%) within its sample. J is TRBJ2-2 and V is TRBV27, with a possible D match to TRBD2 (5 bases). V lost 8 bases to trimming and J lost 5 bases, with 15 bases between them. The CDR3 consists of 14 residues. Germline V lookup: CDR1 MNHEY, CDR2 SMNVEV (reference sequence). CDR3 amino acids: CASHLVEETGELFF. The CDR3 DNA is TGTGCCAGCCATCTTGTGGAGGAGACCGGGGAGCTGTTTTTT.

The CDR3 sequence: CASSLDVQSYTF. In nucleotides, the CDR3 is TGTGCCAGCAGCTTAGACGTACAGTCCTACACCTTC. V gene TRBV7-8 combines with J gene TRBJ1-2; D gene uncertain. Between the trimmed V and J ends, which lost 1 base and 10 bases, there was a span of 10 bases. The CDR3 consists of 12 residues. CDR1 and CDR2 (germline): SGHVS, FQNEAQ. The full variable domain, rest sourced from reference TRBV7-8 and TRBJ1-2, is GAGVSQSPRYKVAKRGQDVALRCDPISGHVSLFWYQQALGQGPEFLTYFQNEAQLDKSGLPSDRFFAERPEGSVSTLKIQRTQQEDSAVYLCASSLDVQSYTFGSGTRLTVV.